Listed below are T cell receptor beta chains from one sample, sequenced in a study of blood T cell repertoires in COVID-19. Profiling relied on immunoSEQ multiplex PCR, and the TCRdb table lists in-frame clones only, not all of them. The data hold fewer than 450,000 clones, with 90% observed a single time. The sequenced material came from PBMCs or T cells enriched from blood (not recorded which). Receptors were obtained from a man aged 18 to 29 who had recovered from COVID-19. The conserved cysteine and the conserved F or W are not part of the CDR3 here. Fields, in order: V gene, J gene, CDR3 protein.

TRBV4-1	TRBJ2-2	ASSHLRAGATSGWNTGELF
TRBV28	TRBJ2-1	ASSFRRTSGNYNEQF
TRBV7-8	TRBJ2-7	ASSFRTGYSDEQY
TRBV27	TRBJ1-6	ASSLAGGFQNSPLH
TRBV10-3	TRBJ2-7	ATAGTSGYEQY
TRBV10-2	TRBJ1-3	ASSDSGVSGNTIY
TRBV2	TRBJ1-1	ASSKQGAGNTEAF
TRBV5-4	TRBJ2-3	ASSPGLAGTDTQY
TRBV2	TRBJ2-7	ASYPGTKVAEQY
TRBV5-1	TRBJ2-1	ASSPAPGRKGDNEQF
TRBV11-3	TRBJ1-1	ASSPGQGVRVNTEAF
TRBV11-2	TRBJ1-2	ASSLVLQGSGYT
TRBV4-2	TRBJ2-5	ASSQDLAGGFETQY
TRBV6-5	TRBJ2-1	ASWTGGGSYNEQF
TRBV6-5	TRBJ2-7	ASRVSGTGGYEQY
TRBV5-4	TRBJ2-2	ASSPGLADTGELF
TRBV11-2	TRBJ1-2	ASSLQGANPNYGYT
TRBV27	TRBJ1-4	ASSAIGTGENEKLF
TRBV2	TRBJ2-7	ASTRTVNEQY
TRBV28	TRBJ2-7	ASRTSGSDYEQY
TRBV6-5	TRBJ1-6	ASMQRAEYNSPLH
TRBV15	TRBJ1-2	ATSRVGRREGGYT
TRBV3-1/TRBV3-2	TRBJ1-1	ASSQDWGQGAF
TRBV19	TRBJ1-5	ASIGPGDQPQH
TRBV30	TRBJ1-1	AWGGDRGLYAF
TRBV29-1	TRBJ1-2	SVGQGATGYT
TRBV3-1/TRBV3-2	TRBJ1-5	ASSQGQQPQH
TRBV19	TRBJ1-1	ASQTPSAEAF
TRBV6-1	TRBJ1-5	ASSEVEQQPQH
TRBV5-5	TRBJ1-3	ASSFRRDSGNTIY
TRBV5-4	TRBJ2-2	ASSLQGPGELF
TRBV7-3	TRBJ2-7	ASSLRSSGINEQY
TRBV7-3	TRBJ1-2	ASSPGQGYGYT
TRBV7-2	TRBJ1-5	ASSLTPRVGVRRQPQH
TRBV28	TRBJ1-2	ASSPQGPHYGYT
TRBV5-1	TRBJ2-7	ASSYTDYMAYEQY
TRBV28	TRBJ1-1	ASSSPQGGNTEAF
TRBV27	TRBJ1-6	ASSSSGTGTGRTPLH
TRBV28	TRBJ1-1	ASSLNGARRAF
TRBV7-7	TRBJ2-7	ASSSLPSGVPYEQY
TRBV30	TRBJ2-1	AWSVIKSSYNEQF
TRBV11-2	TRBJ1-2	ASSATGGPRGYT
TRBV7-8	TRBJ1-1	ASSLRVLGTEAF
TRBV28	TRBJ2-7	ASTSPGSKSEQY
TRBV7-9	TRBJ2-2	ASSRGLAGTGELF
TRBV7-9	TRBJ1-1	ASSRGQSNTEAF
TRBV7-9	TRBJ2-6	ASSEPRGSRVSGANVLT
TRBV18	TRBJ2-3	ASSPSREIIDTQY
TRBV5-4	TRBJ2-3	ASSIQIFTDTQY
TRBV6-5	TRBJ1-2	ASSFRGPYGYT
TRBV14	TRBJ1-2	ASSLGTNYGYT